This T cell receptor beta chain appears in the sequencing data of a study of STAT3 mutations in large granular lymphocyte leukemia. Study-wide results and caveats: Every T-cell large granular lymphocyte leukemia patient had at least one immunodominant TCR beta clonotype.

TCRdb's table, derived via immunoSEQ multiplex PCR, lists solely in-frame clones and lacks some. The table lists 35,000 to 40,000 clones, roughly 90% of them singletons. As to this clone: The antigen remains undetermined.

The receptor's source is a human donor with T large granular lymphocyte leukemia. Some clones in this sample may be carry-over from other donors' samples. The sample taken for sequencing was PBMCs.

CDR3 DNA sequence: TGTGCCAGCAGCCTCGGGACGGGAGAATTGGGGACCCAGTACTTC. Its translation is CASSLGTGELGTQYF. The chain joins TRBV7-2 to TRBJ2-5; possibly TRBD2 for D (6 bases). Germline CDR1 is SGHTA and CDR2 is FQGNSA. The CDR3 runs to 15 residues. V was trimmed by 5 bases and J by 7 bases, leaving 20 bases between them. The variable domain in full, with the rest retrieved from reference TRBV7-2 and TRBJ2-5, is GAGVSQSPSNKVTEKGKDVELRCDPISGHTALYWYRQSLGQGLEFLIYFQGNSAPDKSGLPSDRFSAERTGGSVSTLTIQRTQQEDSAVYLCASSLGTGELGTQYFGPGTRLLVL.